This is a list of T cell receptor beta chains from one sample in a study of blood T cell repertoires in COVID-19. The method was immunoSEQ multiplex PCR; TCRdb's version includes in-frame clones alone and lacks a portion of them. This table has over 60,000 clones, over 75% appearing once. The sample comprised peripheral blood. The receptors come from a human donor in a cohort sampled during active COVID-19. Each CDR3 is given with its conserved first and last residue. D genes are given only for firm matches. Part of the rows lack a size; the others show once, few, many or a class for expanded clones.

CAWIREARELFF	TGTGCCTGGATAAGGGAGGCCCGGGAGCTGTTTTTT	.	TRBV30	TRBJ2-2	.
CASSFNYNEQFF	TGTGCCAGCAGCTTCAACTACAATGAGCAGTTCTTC	.	TRBV7-8	TRBJ2-1	.
CASSYGRNGNTIYF	TGTGCCAGCAGTTACGGCCGAAACGGAAACACCATATATTTT	.	TRBV6-5	TRBJ1-3	.
CASSPLAAASYEQYF	TGTGCCAGCAGCCCCCTAGCGGCGGCCTCCTACGAGCAGTACTTC	TRBD2	TRBV7-3	TRBJ2-7	.
CASSFSGQKETQYF	TGCGCCAGCAGCTTCTCGGGACAGAAGGAGACCCAGTACTTC	TRBD1	TRBV5-1	TRBJ2-5	.
CASSGTSSGNTIYF	TGTGCCAGCAGCGGGACAAGCTCTGGAAACACCATATATTTT	.	TRBV5-6	TRBJ1-3	.
CASSPSRDSYGYTF	TGCGCCAGCAGCCCTTCCCGGGACAGCTATGGCTACACCTTC	TRBD1	TRBV4-1	TRBJ1-2	.
CASSFRGEQYF	TGTGCCAGCAGCTTCAGGGGCGAGCAGTACTTC	.	TRBV7-9	TRBJ2-7	.
CASSLKGESGNQPQHF	TGTGCCAGCAGTTTGAAGGGGGAGTCGGGCAATCAGCCCCAGCATTTT	.	TRBV27	TRBJ1-5	.
CATSDSRKGVGDEQFF	TGTGCCACCAGTGACTCGAGAAAGGGGGTGGGCGATGAGCAGTTCTTC	.	TRBV24-1	TRBJ2-1	.
CASSHSGPGTGHQPQHF	TGTGCCAGCAGCCACAGTGGACCCGGGACAGGGCATCAGCCCCAGCATTTT	TRBD1	TRBV7-8	TRBJ1-5	.
CASSFGTGVSEQYF	TGTGCCAGCAGTTTCGGGACGGGAGTTTCCGAGCAGTACTTC	.	TRBV28	TRBJ2-7	.
CASSRLQTGRGYTF	TGTGCCAGCAGCCGACTACAGACAGGGCGAGGCTACACCTTC	TRBD1	TRBV28	TRBJ1-2	.
CASSPGHLRGMNTEAFF	TGTGCCAGTAGTCCGGGCCACCTAAGGGGAATGAACACTGAAGCTTTCTTT	.	TRBV19	TRBJ1-1	.
CASSQVTGASGNTIYF	TGTGCCAGCAGCCAGGTGACAGGGGCCTCTGGAAACACCATATATTTT	TRBD1	TRBV3-1/TRBV3-2	TRBJ1-3	.
CASSLGLAGGEQYF	TGTGCCAGCAGTCTAGGACTAGCGGGAGGGGAGCAGTACTTC	TRBD2	TRBV6-2/TRBV6-3	TRBJ2-7	medium-sized
CASSKEVGVLYEQYF	TGTGCCAGCAGCAAAGAGGTGGGAGTCCTCTACGAGCAGTACTTC	.	TRBV21-1	TRBJ2-7	.
CASSQEGQRTGDTQYF	TGCGCCAGCAGCCAAGAGGGCCAGCGGACGGGAGATACGCAGTATTTT	.	TRBV4-3	TRBJ2-3	.
CASSYSYPKTESKPQHF	TGTGCCAGCAGTTACTCGTACCCAAAGACAGAGTCCAAGCCCCAGCATTTT	.	TRBV6-2/TRBV6-3	TRBJ1-5	.
CASSKSVNSNQPQHF	TGTGCCAGCAGCAAATCGGTGAATAGCAATCAGCCCCAGCATTTT	.	TRBV7-2	TRBJ1-5	.
CASRKRPGLEQYF	TGTGCCAGCCGTAAACGGCCGGGACTCGAGCAGTACTTC	.	TRBV5-6	TRBJ2-7	few
CASSRLAGVTYEQYF	TGTGCCAGCAGCCGACTAGCGGGAGTGACCTACGAGCAGTACTTC	TRBD2	TRBV28	TRBJ2-7	.
CASSQYNEQFF	TGTGCCAGCAGCCAGTACAATGAGCAGTTCTTC	.	TRBV2	TRBJ2-1	.
CASKAVLSNQPQHF	TGTGCCAGTAAAGCTGTGTTGAGCAATCAGCCCCAGCATTTT	.	TRBV19	TRBJ1-5	.
CASSRGQSGEQYF	TGTGCCAGCAGCCGCGGGCAGTCAGGCGAGCAGTACTTC	.	TRBV7-9	TRBJ2-7	.
CASSLGRANNEKLFF	TGTGCCAGCAGCCTCGGCAGGGCCAATAATGAAAAACTGTTTTTT	.	TRBV2	TRBJ1-4	.
CASSPYRGQPQHF	TGTGCCAGCAGCCCCTACAGGGGTCAGCCCCAGCATTTT	TRBD1	TRBV7-2	TRBJ1-5	.
CASSSTGLAGRYNEQFF	TGTGCCAGCAGTTCGACCGGACTAGCGGGAAGGTACAATGAGCAGTTCTTC	TRBD2	TRBV27	TRBJ2-1	few
CASSPNSGGTEAFF	TGTGCCAGCTCACCAAACTCAGGGGGCACTGAAGCTTTCTTT	TRBD1	TRBV18	TRBJ1-1	.
CASSRTGGIHQPQHF	TGTGCCAGCAGTCGGACAGGGGGCATACATCAGCCCCAGCATTTT	TRBD1	TRBV28	TRBJ1-5	.
CASSPDSINQPQHF	TGTGCCAGCTCACCAGACAGCATAAATCAGCCCCAGCATTTT	.	TRBV18	TRBJ1-5	.
CASTTPHSSHEQYF	TGTGCCAGCACCACGCCGCACTCTTCCCACGAGCAGTACTTC	.	TRBV27	TRBJ2-7	.
CASTEGQYSNQPQHF	TGTGCCAGTACCGAAGGACAGTATAGCAATCAGCCCCAGCATTTT	.	TRBV19	TRBJ1-5	.
CASSDPSGVGQPQHF	TGTGCCAGCAGCGACCCATCAGGGGTAGGTCAGCCCCAGCATTTT	.	TRBV2	TRBJ1-5	.
CASSLGPGGKTEAFF	TGTGCCAGCAGTTTAGGTCCGGGGGGGAAGACTGAAGCTTTCTTT	.	TRBV27	TRBJ1-1	once